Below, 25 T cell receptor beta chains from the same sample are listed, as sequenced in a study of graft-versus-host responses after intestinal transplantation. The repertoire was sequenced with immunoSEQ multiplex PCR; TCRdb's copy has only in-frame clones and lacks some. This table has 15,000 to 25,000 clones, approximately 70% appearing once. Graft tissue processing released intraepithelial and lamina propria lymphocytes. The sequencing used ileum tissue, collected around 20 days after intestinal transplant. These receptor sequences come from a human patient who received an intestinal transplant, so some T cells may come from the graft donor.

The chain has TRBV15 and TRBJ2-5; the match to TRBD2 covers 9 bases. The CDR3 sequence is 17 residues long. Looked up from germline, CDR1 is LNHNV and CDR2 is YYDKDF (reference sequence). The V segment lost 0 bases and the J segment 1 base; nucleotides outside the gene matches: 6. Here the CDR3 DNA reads TGTGCCACCAGCAGAGAGGGGGCGGGGGGGCCCCAAGAGACCCAGTACTTC. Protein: CATSREGAGGPQETQYF.

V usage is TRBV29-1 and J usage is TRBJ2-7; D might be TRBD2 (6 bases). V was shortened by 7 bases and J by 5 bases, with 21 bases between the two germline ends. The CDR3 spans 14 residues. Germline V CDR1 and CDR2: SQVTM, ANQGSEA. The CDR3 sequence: CSAWTGQGGDEQYF. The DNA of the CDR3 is TGCAGCGCTTGGACGGGTCAGGGAGGAGACGAGCAGTACTTC.

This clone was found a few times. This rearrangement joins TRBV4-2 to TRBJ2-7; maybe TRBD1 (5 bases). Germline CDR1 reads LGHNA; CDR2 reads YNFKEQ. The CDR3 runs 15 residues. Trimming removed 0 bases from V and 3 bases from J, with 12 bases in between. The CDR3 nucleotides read TGTGCCAGCAGCCAAGAAGGGGCATGGGGCTACGAGCAGTACTTC. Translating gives CASSQEGAWGYEQYF.

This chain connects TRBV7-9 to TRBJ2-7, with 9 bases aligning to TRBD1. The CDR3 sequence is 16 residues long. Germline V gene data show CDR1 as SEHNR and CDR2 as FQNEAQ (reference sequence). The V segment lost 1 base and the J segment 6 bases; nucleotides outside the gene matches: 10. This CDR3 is CASSLVYVTGGGEQYF. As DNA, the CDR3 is TGTGCCAGCAGCTTAGTTTACGTGACAGGGGGAGGCGAGCAGTACTTC.

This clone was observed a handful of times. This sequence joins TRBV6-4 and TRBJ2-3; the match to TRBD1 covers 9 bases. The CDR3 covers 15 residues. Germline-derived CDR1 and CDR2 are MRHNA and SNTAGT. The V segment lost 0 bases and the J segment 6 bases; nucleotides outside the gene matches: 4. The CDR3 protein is CASSDSGTGSDTQYF. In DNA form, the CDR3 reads TGTGCCAGCAGTGACTCAGGGACAGGGTCGGATACGCAGTATTTT.

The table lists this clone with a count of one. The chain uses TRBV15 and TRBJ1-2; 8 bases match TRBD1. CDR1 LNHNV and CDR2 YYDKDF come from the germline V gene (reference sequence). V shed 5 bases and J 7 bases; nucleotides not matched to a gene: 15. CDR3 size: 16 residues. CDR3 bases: TGTGCCACCAGCGCAAATTTCGGACAGGGAACAAGTGGCTACACCTTC. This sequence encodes CATSANFGQGTSGYTF.

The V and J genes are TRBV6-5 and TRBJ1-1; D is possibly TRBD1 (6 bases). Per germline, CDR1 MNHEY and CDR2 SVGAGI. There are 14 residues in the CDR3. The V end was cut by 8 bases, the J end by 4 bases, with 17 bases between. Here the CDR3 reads CASRFRGWGTEAFF. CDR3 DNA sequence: TGTGCCAGCCGGTTCAGGGGATGGGGCACTGAAGCTTTCTTT.

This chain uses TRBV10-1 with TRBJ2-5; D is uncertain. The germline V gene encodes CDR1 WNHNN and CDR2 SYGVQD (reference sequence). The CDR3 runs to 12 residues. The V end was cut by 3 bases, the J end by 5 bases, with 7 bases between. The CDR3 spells CASSERAETQYF. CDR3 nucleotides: TGCGCCAGCAGTGAACGAGCGGAGACCCAGTACTTC.

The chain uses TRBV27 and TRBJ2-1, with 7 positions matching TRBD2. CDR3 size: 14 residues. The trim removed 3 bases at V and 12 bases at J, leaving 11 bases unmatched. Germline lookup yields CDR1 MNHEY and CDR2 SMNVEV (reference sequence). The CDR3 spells CASSLGGFIAGQFF. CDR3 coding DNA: TGTGCCAGCAGTTTGGGGGGGTTCATCGCGGGGCAGTTCTTC.

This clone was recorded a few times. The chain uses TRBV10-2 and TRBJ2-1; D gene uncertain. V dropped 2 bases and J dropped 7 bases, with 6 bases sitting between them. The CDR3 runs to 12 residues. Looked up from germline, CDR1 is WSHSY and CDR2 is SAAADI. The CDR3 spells CASSEMRNEQFF. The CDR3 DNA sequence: TGCGCCAGCAGTGAGATGAGGAATGAGCAGTTCTTC.

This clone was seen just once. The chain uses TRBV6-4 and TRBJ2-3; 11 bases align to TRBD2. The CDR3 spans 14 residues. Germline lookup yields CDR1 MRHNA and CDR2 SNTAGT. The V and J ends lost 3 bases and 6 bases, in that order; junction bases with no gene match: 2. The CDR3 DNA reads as TGTGCCAGCAGTGAAAGACTAGCGGGGGATACGCAGTATTTT. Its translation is CASSERLAGDTQYF.

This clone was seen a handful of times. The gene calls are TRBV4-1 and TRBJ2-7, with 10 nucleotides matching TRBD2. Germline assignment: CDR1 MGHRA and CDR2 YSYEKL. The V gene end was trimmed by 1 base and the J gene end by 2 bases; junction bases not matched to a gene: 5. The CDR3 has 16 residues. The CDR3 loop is CASSQVWLAGAYEQYF. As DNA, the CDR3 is TGCGCCAGCAGCCAAGTTTGGCTAGCGGGGGCCTACGAGCAGTACTTC.

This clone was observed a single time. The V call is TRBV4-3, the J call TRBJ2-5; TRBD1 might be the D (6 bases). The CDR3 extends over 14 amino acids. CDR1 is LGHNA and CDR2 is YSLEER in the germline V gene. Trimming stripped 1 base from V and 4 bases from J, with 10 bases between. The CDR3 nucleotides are TGCGCCAGCAGCCAAGGTTTAGGGGGAGAGACCCAGTACTTC. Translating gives CASSQGLGGETQYF.

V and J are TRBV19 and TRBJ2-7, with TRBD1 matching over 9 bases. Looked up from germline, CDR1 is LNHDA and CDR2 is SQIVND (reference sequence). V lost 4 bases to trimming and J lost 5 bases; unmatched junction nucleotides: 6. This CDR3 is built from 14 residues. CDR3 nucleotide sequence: TGTGCCAGTAGTACTGGGACAGGGAGCCACGAGCAGTACTTC. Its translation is CASSTGTGSHEQYF.

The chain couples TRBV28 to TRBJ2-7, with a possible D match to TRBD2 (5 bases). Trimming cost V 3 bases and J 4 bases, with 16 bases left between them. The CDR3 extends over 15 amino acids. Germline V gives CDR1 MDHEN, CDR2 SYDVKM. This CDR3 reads CASSFYWSSGYEQYF. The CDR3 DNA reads TGTGCCAGCAGTTTTTACTGGTCCTCGGGGTACGAGCAGTACTTC.

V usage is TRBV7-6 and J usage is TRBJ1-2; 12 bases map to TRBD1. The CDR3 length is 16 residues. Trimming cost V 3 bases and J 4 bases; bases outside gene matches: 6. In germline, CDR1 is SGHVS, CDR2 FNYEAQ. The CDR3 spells CASSLGQGALGYGYTF. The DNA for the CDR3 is TGTGCCAGCAGCTTGGGACAGGGGGCTTTGGGCTATGGCTACACCTTC.

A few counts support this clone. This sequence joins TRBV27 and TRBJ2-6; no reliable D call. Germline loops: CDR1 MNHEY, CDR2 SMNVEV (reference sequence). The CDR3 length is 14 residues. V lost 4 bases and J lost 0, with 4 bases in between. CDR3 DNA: TGTGCCAGCAGTTATTACTCTGGGGCCAACGTCCTGACTTTC. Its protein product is CASSYYSGANVLTF.

The CDR3 DNA is TGCGCCAGCAGCCAGGCAATTGTTAGCGGGGGCCCTACCTACGAGCAGTACTTC. Protein: CASSQAIVSGGPTYEQYF. This chain joins TRBV4-3 and TRBJ2-7, with 9 nucleotides matching TRBD2. The CDR3 covers 18 residues. Germline V gene data show CDR1 as LGHNA and CDR2 as YSLEER. V shed 3 bases and J 2 bases; nucleotides not matched to a gene: 14.

For the CDR3, the DNA is TGTGCCAGCAGCTCCGGGTTTCGCTCAACTAATGAAAAACTGTTTTTT. Its translation: CASSSGFRSTNEKLFF. The chain recombines TRBV28 with TRBJ1-4; D remains unclear. V lost 6 bases and J 0 bases, leaving 14 bases between the germline ends. The length of the CDR3 is 16 residues. Germline V gives CDR1 MDHEN, CDR2 SYDVKM.

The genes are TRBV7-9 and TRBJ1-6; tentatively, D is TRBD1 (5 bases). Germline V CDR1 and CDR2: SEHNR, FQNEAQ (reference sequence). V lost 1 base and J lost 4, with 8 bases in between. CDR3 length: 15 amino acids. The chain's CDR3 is CASSLVAGYNSPLHF. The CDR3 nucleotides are TGTGCCAGCAGCTTAGTCGCAGGGTATAATTCACCCCTCCACTTT.

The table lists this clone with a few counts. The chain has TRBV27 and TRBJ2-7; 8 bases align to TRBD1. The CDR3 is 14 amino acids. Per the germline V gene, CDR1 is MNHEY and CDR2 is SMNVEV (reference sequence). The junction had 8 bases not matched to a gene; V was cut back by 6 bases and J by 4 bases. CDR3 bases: TGTGCCAGCAGCTATGCCAGGGGGCAATACGAGCAGTACTTC. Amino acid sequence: CASSYARGQYEQYF.

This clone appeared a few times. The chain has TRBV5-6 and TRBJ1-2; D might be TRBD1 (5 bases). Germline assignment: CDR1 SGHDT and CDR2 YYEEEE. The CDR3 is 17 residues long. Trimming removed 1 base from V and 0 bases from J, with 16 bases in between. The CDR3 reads CASSLPRGARPNYGYTF. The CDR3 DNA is TGTGCCAGCAGCTTGCCTCGCGGGGCGCGCCCTAACTATGGCTACACCTTC.

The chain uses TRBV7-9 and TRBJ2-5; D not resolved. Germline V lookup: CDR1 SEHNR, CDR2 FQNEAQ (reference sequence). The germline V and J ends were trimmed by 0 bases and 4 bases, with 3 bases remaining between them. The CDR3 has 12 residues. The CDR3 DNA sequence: TGTGCCAGCAGCTTAGCTCGAGAGACCCAGTACTTC. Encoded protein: CASSLARETQYF.

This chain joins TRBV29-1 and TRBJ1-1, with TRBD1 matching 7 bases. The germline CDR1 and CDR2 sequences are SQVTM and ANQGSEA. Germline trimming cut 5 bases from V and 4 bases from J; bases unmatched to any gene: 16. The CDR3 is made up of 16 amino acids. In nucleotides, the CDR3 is TGCAGCGTTAAGAGTGACAGGGCAGCTGAGAGCACTGAAGCTTTCTTT. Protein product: CSVKSDRAAESTEAFF.

CDR3 DNA sequence: TGTGCCAGCAGCACCGGGACTAGCGGGAGTGGGGGATGGGAGACCCAGTACTTC. Amino acid sequence: CASSTGTSGSGGWETQYF. J is TRBJ2-5 and V is TRBV11-2; 14 nucleotides match TRBD2. This CDR3 is 18 amino acids long. V was clipped by 5 bases and J by 5 bases; unmatched bases: 13. Germline loops: CDR1 SGHAT, CDR2 FQNNGV.